The clone carrying this T cell receptor (beta chain) was picked up a small number of times. Its cognate antigen is unknown. In TCRdb, the RT-PCR reads were re-called with MiXCR into one record per CDR3 protein. The sample has over 400,000 distinct CDR3 sequences; over 9.5% are singletons. The V end was cut by 6 bases, the J end by 2 bases, with 17 bases between. CDR3 length equals 15 residues. The data derive from a study of response to subunit inactivated influenza vaccine. Study findings and constraints: New T cells are recruited in small numbers by each seasonal influenza vaccination, according to the authors' suggestion.

Sequencing was performed on PBMCs from blood, taken roughly 6 weeks after vaccination. The V call is TRBV12-3 or TRBV12-4, the J call TRBJ2-7, with D tentatively TRBD1 or TRBD2 (5 bases each). The receptor was isolated from a man aged 50 to 59 who received an inactivated influenza vaccine. The chain's CDR3 is CASSLSGTGPYEQYF. DNA of the CDR3: TGTGCCAGCAGCCTTTCCGGGACGGGACCCTACGAGCAGTACTTC.